This TCR beta chain stems from a study of blood T cell repertoires in COVID-19. Study information: Donors in the United States, Italy and Spain gave samples during acute or convalescent COVID-19. T cells, B-cell-depleted T cells, or PBMCs provided the cDNA or gDNA that served as material.

Self-reported history from a screening survey and questionnaire set each donor's cohort. Recovered status applied to Cohort 3 donors who had two consecutive negative PCRs. It also applied to those with clearance or with symptom resolution. V gave up 1 base and J gave up 4 bases, with 16 bases separating them. Germline V CDR1 and CDR2: SEHNR, FQNEAQ (reference sequence). The length of the CDR3 is 16 residues. The method was immunoSEQ multiplex PCR; TCRdb's version includes in-frame clones alone and lacks a portion of them. The data contain around 190,000 clones, 88% of them singletons. The source of this sequence is a woman between 18 and 29 years old who had recovered from COVID-19. Sequencing input: PBMCs or T cells enriched from blood (not recorded which). V usage is TRBV7-9 and J usage is TRBJ2-5, with D unresolved. The CDR3 DNA reads as TGTGCCAGCAGCTTAGAGTTTCAGGTGAACGGAGAGACCCAGTACTTC. Protein sequence: CASSLEFQVNGETQYF.